This T cell receptor (beta chain) was profiled in a study of blood T cell repertoires in COVID-19. Study-wide background: COVID-19 samples collected from the United States, Italy and Spain covered acute and convalescent phases.

Original analysis: From reference gene primer amplification, estimates of nucleated cell counts were derived. The table came from immunoSEQ multiplex PCR; TCRdb's copy has only in-frame clones and leaves some out. V and J calls and clone size are given by that table; D and trimming were obtained from the DNA. Counted here are some 150,000 clones, roughly 90% occurring once; the ten biggest clones make up 0.95%. The clonotype was recovered from a woman aged 50 to 60 with acute or convalescent COVID-19. Input material: peripheral blood.

This CDR3 reads CASSYEGTDYNEQFF. CDR3 nucleotide sequence: TGTGCCAGCAGTTACGAGGGGACAGACTACAATGAGCAGTTCTTC. V gene TRBV6-5 combines with J gene TRBJ2-1; 7 bases align to TRBD1. V dropped 2 bases and J dropped 3; count of bases not matched to a gene: 4. The CDR3 is 15 residues long. The germline V gene encodes CDR1 MNHEY and CDR2 SVGAGI.